This TCR beta chain is drawn from a study of T cell repertoires in cytomegalovirus infection. Overall study: The study used recently identified HLA-C-restricted and well-studied HLA-B-restricted CMV epitopes.

TCRdb re-derived calls from the reads in MiXCR, one entry per CDR3 protein. Seen here are about 52,000 distinct CDR3 sequences, around 20% observed once, and the top ten hold just under 80%. With regard to this clonotype: Antigen: not known.

Germline CDR1 is SGHAT and CDR2 is FQNNGV. The CDR3 is 15 amino acids. V lost 6 bases, J lost 2 bases, and 17 bases lay in between. Material: CD8+ T cells from cultured PBMCs, obtained from culture after CMV antigen stimulation. This TCR came from a human donor in good health (CMV status not recorded). Some clones in this sample may be carry-over from other donors' samples. This chain uses TRBV11-2 with TRBJ2-7; D is possibly TRBD1 (5 bases). CDR3 nucleotides: TGTGCCAGCAGTCTAGGGGCAGGCAACGCCTACGAGCAGTACTTC. Residues: CASSLGAGNAYEQYF.